This T cell receptor beta chain was profiled in a study of control samples from healthy donors and cancer patients. The CDR3 contains 13 residues. Trimming left V 4 bases short and J 4 bases short, with 10 bases between. Germline-derived CDR1 and CDR2 are KGHDR and SFDVKD. Sequenced by immunoSEQ multiplex PCR; TCRdb stores in-frame clones only, minus some. The sample has 200,000 or so clones; 85% to 95% are singletons. The rearrangement uses TRBV24-1 and TRBJ2-7; D could derive from TRBD1 or TRBD2 (5 bases each). This sequence originates from a man aged 45 to 65 in good health. Sequencing input: blood. Here the CDR3 DNA reads TGTGCCACCAGTGAAGACGGGACGTACGAGCAGTACTTC. It encodes CATSEDGTYEQYF.